Each of the 17 T cell receptor beta chains below was sequenced from the same sample in a study of T cell repertoires in cytomegalovirus infection. Via MiXCR, TCRdb re-called the reads, giving one row per CDR3 protein. The data show approximately 400,000 distinct CDR3 sequences, roughly 30% seen once. The sample taken for sequencing was PBMCs. The receptors were sampled from a human donor in good health (CMV status not recorded). Some clones in this sample may be carry-over from other donors' samples.

At least ten counts were recorded for this clonotype. V and J are TRBV19 and TRBJ1-2, with TRBD1 matching over 9 bases. CDR3 length: 13 residues. Germline V gene lookup returns CDR1 LNHDA and CDR2 SQIVND (reference sequence). V lost 5 bases, J lost 6 bases, and 4 bases stayed unmatched. The CDR3, as DNA: TGTGCCAGTAGTCCGGGGACAGGGAATGGCTACACCTTC. Translated, it gives CASSPGTGNGYTF.

As DNA, the CDR3 is TGTGCCAGCTCACCTCGTACAGGGGCTTACACTGAAGCTTTCTTT. It specifies CASSPRTGAYTEAFF. J is TRBJ1-1 and V is TRBV18; 7 nucleotides agree with TRBD1. V lost 3 bases, J lost 3 bases, and 7 bases stayed unmatched. The CDR3 totals 15 residues. Looked up from germline, CDR1 is KGHSH and CDR2 is LQKENI.

This chain connects TRBV24-1 to TRBJ2-7, with D uncertain. Germline V gene sequence: CDR1 KGHDR, CDR2 SFDVKD. The CDR3 runs to 15 residues. V was shortened by 2 bases and J by 0 bases, with 10 bases between the two germline ends. The CDR3 here is CATSDSGSSSYEQYF. CDR3 sequence (DNA): TGTGCCACCAGTGATTCCGGGTCTTCCTCCTACGAGCAGTACTTC.

This clonotype is labeled medium-sized (0.01 to 0.1%). The chain joins TRBV6-2 or TRBV6-3 to TRBJ1-1, with TRBD1 matching 9 bases. This CDR3 has 16 amino acids. Trimming took 2 bases from V and 3 from J; bases not matched to a gene: 7. The germline CDR1 and CDR2 sequences are MNHEY and SVGEGT. CDR3 nucleotide sequence: TGTGCCAGCAGTTACCAACGGACAGGGGTGGACACTGAAGCTTTCTTT. It yields the protein CASSYQRTGVDTEAFF.

There are a few counts of this clonotype. The chain uses TRBV11-2 and TRBJ2-2; tentatively, D is TRBD2 (6 bases). The CDR3 totals 15 residues. The V gene's germline CDR1 is SGHAT and CDR2 FQNNGV. The V and J ends lost 5 bases and 4 bases respectively, with 14 bases between them. The CDR3 DNA reads TGTGCCAGCAGCGCGGAGGGACTCCGCACCGGGGAGCTGTTTTTT. Translated: CASSAEGLRTGELFF.

This clonotype was detected ten times or more. The chain employs TRBV28 and TRBJ1-2; no reliable D call. V lost 6 bases and J lost 4, with 15 bases in between. CDR3 length equals 14 residues. Per germline, CDR1 MDHEN and CDR2 SYDVKM. CDR3 nucleotide sequence: TGTGCCAGCAGCCCCGGGCAGTCCCTCTATGGCTACACCTTC. It codes for CASSPGQSLYGYTF.

Remarks on this clonotype: A much larger clonotype is one base distant, so this may be a read error. This chain uses TRBV9 with TRBJ1-5; 9 bases match TRBD1. With 0 bases clipped from V and 5 bases from J, the junction kept 3 bases outside the gene matches. This CDR3 spans 15 amino acids. The germline V gene has CDR1 SGDLS and CDR2 YYNGEE. The CDR3 DNA reads as TGTGCCAGCAGCGTAGGGGACAGGGAGGATCAGCCCCAGCATTTT. Protein product: CASSVGDREDQPQHF.

The chain links TRBV7-3 to TRBJ2-3; D is ambiguous. The V end was cut by 0 bases, the J end by 2 bases, with 6 bases between. Germline V gene data show CDR1 as SGHTA and CDR2 as FQGTGA. The CDR3 sequence is 14 residues long. The CDR3 reads CASSLTRNTDTQYF. The DNA of the CDR3 is TGTGCCAGCAGCTTAACTCGAAACACAGATACGCAGTATTTT.

This chain links TRBV20-1 with TRBJ1-3; no clear D gene. From germline, CDR1 is DFQATT and CDR2 SNEGSKA (reference sequence). V was trimmed by 0 bases and J by 3 bases, leaving 9 bases between them. The CDR3 runs to 14 residues. In DNA form, the CDR3 reads TGCAGTGCTAGAGATGGACGAAGTGGAAACACCATATATTTT. As protein: CSARDGRSGNTIYF.

This clonotype was seen repeatedly, ten times or more. The chain joins TRBV7-2 to TRBJ1-5; no firm D call. V was pared by 5 bases and J by 6 bases, with 20 bases between. Germline lookup yields CDR1 SGHTA and CDR2 FQGNSA. CDR3 length equals 16 residues. The CDR3 here is CASSRSFDKFAQPQHF. In DNA, the CDR3 is TGTGCCAGCAGCCGCAGCTTCGACAAGTTCGCTCAGCCCCAGCATTTT.

This clonotype has a handful of counts. The chain employs TRBV6-2 or TRBV6-3 and TRBJ1-4, with D perhaps matching TRBD1 (6 bases). Germline loops: CDR1 MNHEY, CDR2 SVGEGT. Deletions cut 5 bases from V and 5 bases from J, with 15 bases between. The CDR3 consists of 15 residues. The CDR3 region is CASSRGGQANEKLFF. CDR3 in DNA: TGTGCCAGCAGTAGGGGGGGGCAGGCAAATGAAAAACTGTTTTTT.

The chain employs TRBV7-9 and TRBJ2-7; 7 nucleotides match TRBD2. The CDR3 has 13 amino acids. J was trimmed by 6 bases and V by 1 base; bases with no gene match: 3. Germline V CDR1 and CDR2: SEHNR, FQNEAQ (reference sequence). The CDR3 region is CASSLVGEGEQYF. The CDR3 nucleotides are TGTGCCAGCAGCTTAGTAGGGGAGGGCGAGCAGTACTTC.

This clonotype was counted only a few times. This chain joins TRBV5-6 and TRBJ1-3; D unresolved. Germline V CDR1 and CDR2: SGHDT, YYEEEE. Trimming stripped 4 bases from V and 0 bases from J, with 11 bases between. This CDR3 has 15 amino acids. The CDR3 sequence: CASSRRDPSGNTIYF. In DNA, the CDR3 is TGTGCCAGCAGCCGCCGGGATCCCTCTGGAAACACCATATATTTT. Full variable domain (rest looked up from reference TRBV5-6 and TRBJ1-3): DAGVTQSPTHLIKTRGQQVTLRCSPKSGHDTVSWYQQALGQGPQFIFQYYEEEERQRGNFPDRFSGHQFPNYSSELNVNALLLGDSALYLCASSRRDPSGNTIYFGEGSWLTVV.

Written as DNA, the CDR3 is TGTGCCAGCAGCCTGTTATTCCCGCCAGATACGCAGTATTTT. It is translated as CASSLLFPPDTQYF. J is TRBJ2-3 and V is TRBV5-5; D is undetermined. The CDR3 contains 14 residues. Trimming removed 4 bases from V and 4 bases from J, with 13 bases in between. CDR1 is SGHKS, CDR2 YYEKEE, per germline (reference sequence).

The V and J genes are TRBV4-3 and TRBJ1-6; the D is unclear. CDR1 is LGHNA, CDR2 YSLEER, per germline. This CDR3 region has 15 residues. Trimming cost V 4 bases and J 9 bases, with 16 bases left between them. Here the CDR3 reads CASSRAPDRASPLHF. The CDR3, as DNA: TGCGCCAGCAGCCGGGCCCCGGACCGAGCTTCACCCCTCCACTTT.

In regard to this clonotype: A much more abundant neighbour one base away suggests this may be a read error. The chain has TRBV6-2 or TRBV6-3 and TRBJ1-4, with D possibly matching TRBD1 (6 bases). The CDR3 runs 14 residues. With 8 bases removed from V and 3 bases from J, the gap between germline ends came to 13 bases. Germline CDR1 reads MNHEY; CDR2 reads SVGEGT. The CDR3: CASAPGAANEKLFF. The DNA of the CDR3 is TGTGCCAGCGCCCCGGGGGCGGCTAATGAAAAACTGTTTTTT.

To note about this clonotype: A much more abundant neighbour one base away suggests this may be a read error. This chain connects TRBV6-5 to TRBJ2-2; D may be TRBD1 or TRBD2 (6 bases each). The V end lost 4 bases, the J end lost 6 bases, and 12 bases lay between the germline ends. Germline V gene data show CDR1 as MNHEY and CDR2 as SVGAGI. The CDR3 extends over 14 amino acids. The CDR3 nucleotides are TGTGCCAGCAGTTCTAAAGGGGGGCCCGGGGAGCTGTTTTTT. Translating gives CASSSKGGPGELFF.